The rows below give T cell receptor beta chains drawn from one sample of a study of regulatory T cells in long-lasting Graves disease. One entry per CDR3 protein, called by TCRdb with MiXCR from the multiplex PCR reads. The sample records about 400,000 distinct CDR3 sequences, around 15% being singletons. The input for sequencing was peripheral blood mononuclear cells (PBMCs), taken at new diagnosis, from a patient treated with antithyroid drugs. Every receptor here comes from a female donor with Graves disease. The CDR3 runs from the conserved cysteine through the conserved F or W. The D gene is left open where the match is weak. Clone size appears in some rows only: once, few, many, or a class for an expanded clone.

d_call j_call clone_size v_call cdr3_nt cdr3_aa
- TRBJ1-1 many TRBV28 TGTGCCAGCAAAACCCCAGGCTACACTGAAGCTTTCTTT CASKTPGYTEAFF
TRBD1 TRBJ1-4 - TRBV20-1 TGCAGTGCTAGAAACCCAGGGGGCAACGAAAAACTGTTTTTT CSARNPGGNEKLFF
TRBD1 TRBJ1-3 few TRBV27 TGTGCCAGCAGCCAAACCACAGGGGCCGGAAACACCATATATTTT CASSQTTGAGNTIYF
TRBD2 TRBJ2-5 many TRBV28 TGTGCCAGCGGGGACCCGGGACTAGCGCCGGGGACCCAGTACTTC CASGDPGLAPGTQYF
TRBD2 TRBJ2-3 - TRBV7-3 TGTGCCAGCAGCCTTGGACTAGCCCGACTCACAGATACGCAGTATTTT CASSLGLARLTDTQYF
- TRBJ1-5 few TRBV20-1 TGCAGTGCTAGAGTCCCAGGGCTTAGCAATCAGCCCCAGCATTTT CSARVPGLSNQPQHF
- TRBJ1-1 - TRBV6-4 TGTGCCAGCAGTGAATACCCAGGGGCTGAAGCTTTCTTT CASSEYPGAEAFF
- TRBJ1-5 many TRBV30 TGTGCCTGGAGTGTACAGGCCGATCAGCCCCAGCATTTT CAWSVQADQPQHF
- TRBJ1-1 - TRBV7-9 TGTGCCAGCAGCTTAGCAGGAAGAGCAGCGGAAGCTTTCTTT CASSLAGRAAEAFF
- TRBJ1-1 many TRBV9 TGTGCCAGCAGCGTAGTTTCAGAGAACACTGAAGCTTTCTTT CASSVVSENTEAFF
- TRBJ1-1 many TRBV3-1 TGTGCCAGCAGCCAAGAGTTGTACACTGAAGCTTTCTTT CASSQELYTEAFF
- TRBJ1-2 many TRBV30 TGTGCCTTCTTCCCGGTTAACTATGGCTACACCTTC CAFFPVNYGYTF
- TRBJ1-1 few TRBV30 TGTGCCTGGTCTATCGGGCCTGAAGCTTTCTTT CAWSIGPEAFF
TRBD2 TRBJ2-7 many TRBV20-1 TGCAGTGCGTTTAGCGGGAGTGGTTACGAGCAGTACTTC CSAFSGSGYEQYF
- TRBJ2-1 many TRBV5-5 TGTGCCAGCAGCTTGGTTGGTCAGAAGTTCAATGAGCAGTTCTTC CASSLVGQKFNEQFF
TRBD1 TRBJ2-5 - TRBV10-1 TGCGCCAGCAAAGAGACAGGGTCGGAGACCCAGTACTTC CASKETGSETQYF
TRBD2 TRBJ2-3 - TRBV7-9 TGTGCCAGCAGCCACCCAGCGGGAGGCACAGATACGCAGTATTTT CASSHPAGGTDTQYF
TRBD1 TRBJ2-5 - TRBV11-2 TGTGCCAGCAGCTTAGGGGGCAGGGGGCCCCAAGAGACCCAGTACTTC CASSLGGRGPQETQYF
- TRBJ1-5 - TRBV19 TGTGCCAGTAGTAACCCCCAGGAACGGAAGCCCCAGCATTTT CASSNPQERKPQHF